The TCR beta chain described here comes from a study of blood T cell repertoires in COVID-19. As for the study in general: Researchers got acute and convalescent COVID-19 samples from the United States, Italy and Spain.

From germline, CDR1 is GTSNPN and CDR2 SVGIG (reference sequence). The CDR3 runs 13 residues. V was pared by 3 bases and J by 6 bases, with 14 bases between. All enrollees were roughly 18 to 95 years old and from about two dozen US areas. TCRdb's copy holds only in-frame clones and misses some; the assay was immunoSEQ multiplex PCR. Of fewer than 500,000 clones listed, about 90% were seen once; the top ten hold 1.3%. The receptor comes from a man aged 25-40 years who had recovered from COVID-19. V usage is TRBV30 and J usage is TRBJ2-5, with D perhaps TRBD2 (6 bases). What was sequenced was PBMCs or T cells enriched from blood (not recorded which). The CDR3 region is CAWRRGIEKTQYF. DNA for the CDR3: TGTGCCTGGAGACGGGGGATCGAGAAGACCCAGTACTTC.